Following are 27 T cell receptor beta chains from one sample sequenced in a study of regulatory T cells in long-lasting Graves disease. Both iRepertoire HTBI primers and Arm-PCR of CDR3 regions were used to build the TCR beta libraries. A single record per CDR3 protein comes from TCRdb applying MiXCR to the multiplex PCR reads. This repertoire shows 600,000 to 850,000 distinct CDR3 sequences, 30% found once; its top ten account for about 40%. As for time point: persistent/refractory GD, antithyroid drugs over 5 years with positive TRAb. The TCR library was prepared using RNA isolated from PBMCs. Specimen: peripheral blood mononuclear cells (PBMCs), collected when the disease was refractory, from a patient treated with antithyroid drugs. The receptor set was obtained from a female donor with Graves disease.

This sequence joins TRBV3-1 and TRBJ2-1; D call uncertain. V was pared by 3 bases and J by 0 bases, with 12 bases between. The CDR3 is 16 residues long. Germline V gene sequence: CDR1 LGHDT, CDR2 YNNKEL (reference sequence). The CDR3 region is CASSQEKLTSYNEQFF. The CDR3 DNA reads TGTGCCAGCAGCCAGGAAAAGCTGACCTCCTACAATGAGCAGTTCTTC.

V is TRBV27 and J is TRBJ2-2, with TRBD2 identical over 13 bases. With V trimmed by 5 bases and J by 6 bases, 9 bases remained unmatched. CDR3 length: 17 amino acids. Germline V CDR1 and CDR2: MNHEY, SMNVEV (reference sequence). For the CDR3, the DNA is TGTGCCAGCAGTCCAGGACTAGCGGGAGCATTTGCCGGGGAGCTGTTTTTT. Its translation: CASSPGLAGAFAGELFF.

This clonotype was found a few times. This chain uses TRBV5-5 with TRBJ2-5; the D gene is possibly TRBD1 (6 bases). CDR3 length: 14 residues. V was clipped by 4 bases and J by 2 bases, with 12 bases between them. Looked up from germline, CDR1 is SGHKS and CDR2 is YYEKEE (reference sequence). The CDR3 coding sequence is TGTGCCAGCAGCCGAGTCGGACAGCAAGAGACCCAGTACTTC. The encoded protein is CASSRVGQQETQYF.

This clonotype was recorded a few times. The gene calls are TRBV10-3 and TRBJ2-5; 11 nucleotides match TRBD2. The CDR3 is made up of 17 amino acids. The V gene's germline CDR1 is ENHRY and CDR2 SYGVKD. V was pared by 3 bases and J by 4 bases, with 10 bases of the junction left unmatched. CDR3 DNA sequence: TGTGCCATCAGTGATGATAGCGGGAGGGCCCGGGCAGAGACCCAGTACTTC. Protein product: CAISDDSGRARAETQYF.

V is TRBV19 and J is TRBJ1-2; D gene uncertain. Trimming left V 2 bases short and J 7 bases short, with 17 bases between. Per the germline V gene, CDR1 is LNHDA and CDR2 is SQIVND (reference sequence). CDR3 length equals 15 residues. CDR3 coding DNA: TGTGCCAGTAGTATACAGCCCTCCTTTGGATCTGGCTACACCTTC. Translation gives CASSIQPSFGSGYTF. Looking up the rest from reference TRBV19 and TRBJ1-2 gives the full variable domain: DGGITQSPKYLFRKEGQNVTLSCEQNLNHDAMYWYRQDPGQGLRLIYYSQIVNDFQKGDIAEGYSVSREKKESFPLTVTSAQKNPTAFYLCASSIQPSFGSGYTFGSGTRLTVV.

The gene calls are TRBV19 and TRBJ2-2, with 7 bases aligning to TRBD2. The V segment lost 7 bases and the J segment 7 bases; nucleotides outside the gene matches: 9. The CDR3 consists of 14 residues. The germline V gene encodes CDR1 LNHDA and CDR2 SQIVND (reference sequence). CDR3 in amino acids: CASMGSGRGGELFF. The CDR3 DNA reads TGTGCCAGTATGGGGTCTGGGAGGGGCGGGGAGCTGTTTTTT. The full variable domain, in which reference TRBV19 and TRBJ2-2 provide the parts outside the CDR3, is DGGITQSPKYLFRKEGQNVTLSCEQNLNHDAMYWYRQDPGQGLRLIYYSQIVNDFQKGDIAEGYSVSREKKESFPLTVTSAQKNPTAFYLCASMGSGRGGELFFGEGSRLTVL.

The genes are TRBV19 and TRBJ2-1; maybe TRBD1 (5 bases). This CDR3 has 16 amino acids. V lost 6 bases and J 7 bases, leaving 22 bases between the germline ends. Per the germline V gene, CDR1 is LNHDA and CDR2 is SQIVND (reference sequence). The CDR3 DNA is TGTGCCAGTAGCCCCTACCCAGGGTCCCTTTTTAATGAGCAGTTCTTC. Amino acid sequence: CASSPYPGSLFNEQFF.

The rearrangement joins TRBV6-2 or TRBV6-3 to TRBJ1-2, with a weak D call TRBD1 (5 bases). V was shortened by 0 bases and J by 4 bases, with 15 bases between the two germline ends. Germline V gene lookup returns CDR1 MNHEY and CDR2 SVGEGT. The CDR3 runs 16 residues. CDR3 loop: CASSYSIRESSYGYTF. CDR3 sequence (DNA): TGTGCCAGCAGTTACTCGATCAGGGAATCCAGCTATGGCTACACCTTC.

The chain has TRBV30 and TRBJ1-5; possible D gene TRBD1, 6 bases. The germline V gene encodes CDR1 GTSNPN and CDR2 SVGIG (reference sequence). The CDR3 consists of 16 residues. V was pared by 3 bases and J by 1 base, with 16 bases between. CDR3 residues: CAWSHRGGWSNQPQHF. The CDR3, as DNA: TGTGCCTGGAGCCATCGGGGGGGCTGGAGCAATCAGCCCCAGCATTTT.

The J gene is TRBJ1-2, the V gene TRBV19, with D uncertain. Germline V gene sequence: CDR1 LNHDA, CDR2 SQIVND (reference sequence). The CDR3 consists of 12 residues. V lost 6 bases and J lost 3, with 8 bases in between. CDR3 sequence: CASRRVDYGYTF. CDR3 DNA sequence: TGTGCCAGTAGACGAGTAGACTATGGCTACACCTTC.

A few counts support this clonotype. The chain uses TRBV28 and TRBJ1-4; TRBD1 might be the D (6 bases). Germline CDR1 MDHEN, CDR2 SYDVKM. This CDR3 spans 13 amino acids. With 8 bases removed from V and 7 bases from J, the gap between germline ends came to 14 bases. CDR3 nucleotides: TGTGCCAGCTTGCGACAGGCGACTGAAAAACTGTTTTTT. Translating gives CASLRQATEKLFF.

V and J are TRBV19 and TRBJ1-5; possible D gene TRBD1, 6 bases. V lost 6 bases to trimming and J lost 2 bases, with 17 bases between them. The CDR3 length is 16 residues. The V gene's germline CDR1 is LNHDA and CDR2 SQIVND (reference sequence). The CDR3 nucleotides are TGTGCCAGTAGAAGGTTGCCCAGGGGTGGCAATCAGCCCCAGCATTTT. Amino acid sequence: CASRRLPRGGNQPQHF.

This clonotype has more than one count but fewer than ten. The rearrangement joins TRBV20-1 to TRBJ1-1, with D unresolved. With 0 bases removed from V and 6 bases from J, the gap between germline ends came to 11 bases. Germline V gene lookup returns CDR1 DFQATT and CDR2 SNEGSKA (reference sequence). This CDR3 comprises 13 residues. The CDR3 is CSARDKGWAEAFF. The CDR3 DNA reads TGCAGTGCTAGAGATAAGGGTTGGGCTGAAGCTTTCTTT.

Only a few counts were recorded for this clonotype. The J gene is TRBJ1-1, the V gene TRBV10-1; 7 nucleotides line up with TRBD1. Trimming removed 6 bases from V and 4 bases from J; junction bases left unmatched: 11. Per germline, CDR1 WNHNN and CDR2 SYGVQD (reference sequence). The CDR3 is made up of 15 amino acids. CDR3 protein: CASSGNTGAGTEAFF. The CDR3 DNA reads as TGCGCCAGCAGCGGGAACACAGGGGCCGGCACTGAAGCTTTCTTT.

The J gene is TRBJ2-4, the V gene TRBV15; D might be TRBD2 (6 bases). The V end was cut by 5 bases, the J end by 0 bases, with 11 bases between. This CDR3 is built from 15 residues. Germline lookup yields CDR1 LNHNV and CDR2 YYDKDF (reference sequence). CDR3 residues: CATSEPGLAKNIQYF. The CDR3 region has the DNA TGTGCCACCAGCGAGCCGGGACTAGCCAAAAACATTCAGTACTTC.

This clonotype has a count of ten or more. V and J are TRBV2 and TRBJ1-4, with D possibly being TRBD1 (5 bases). The V gene lost 4 bases and the J gene lost 16 bases, with 19 bases spanning the gap. CDR1 is SNHLY and CDR2 is FYNNEI in the germline V gene. The CDR3 length is 13 residues. The CDR3, as DNA: TGTGCCAGCAGTGGAGACAACTTCGGGGGTTGGTTTTTT. This translates into CASSGDNFGGWFF.

This clonotype has just a few counts. This chain links TRBV2 with TRBJ2-1, with D unresolved. CDR3 size: 16 residues. Trimming cost V 7 bases and J 0 bases, with 16 bases left between them. Germline V gives CDR1 SNHLY, CDR2 FYNNEI. CDR3 DNA sequence: TGTGCCAGCACTAAAGGACGGTCGAGCTCCTACAATGAGCAGTTCTTC. Its translation: CASTKGRSSSYNEQFF.

The chain recombines TRBV7-9 with TRBJ2-7, with D uncertain. There are 12 residues in the CDR3. Between the trimmed V and J ends, which lost 5 bases and 3 bases, there was a span of 8 bases. Germline values: CDR1 SEHNR, CDR2 FQNEAQ (reference sequence). As DNA, the CDR3 is TGTGCCAGCAGCCCCGAATTCTACGAGCAGTACTTC. This gives the protein CASSPEFYEQYF.

This chain links TRBV24-1 with TRBJ2-1, with 14 bases identical to TRBD2. The V and J ends lost 6 bases and 7 bases, in that order; junction bases with no gene match: 10. The CDR3 length is 17 residues. Germline V gene sequence: CDR1 KGHDR, CDR2 SFDVKD. Here the CDR3 DNA reads TGTGCCACCAGTACTACGGGACTAGCGGGAGCCGGGAATGAGCAGTTCTTC. Translating gives CATSTTGLAGAGNEQFF.

In this sample, this clonotype turned up many times. The chain is built from TRBV6-1 and TRBJ2-7; D call uncertain. Trimming stripped 6 bases from V and 1 base from J, with 1 base between. Germline-derived CDR1 and CDR2 are MNHNS and SASEGT. The CDR3 runs to 10 residues. CDR3 in amino acids: CASRSYEQYF. In DNA, the CDR3 is TGTGCCAGCAGATCCTACGAGCAGTACTTC.

In this sample, this clonotype turned up a few times. The chain is built from TRBV18 and TRBJ1-2; perhaps TRBD1 as D (5 bases). Germline V gene sequence: CDR1 KGHSH, CDR2 LQKENI. Deletions cut 3 bases from V and 0 bases from J, with 11 bases between. This CDR3 has 15 amino acids. CDR3 region: CASSPDTLPNYGYTF. The DNA of the CDR3 is TGTGCCAGCTCACCGGACACGCTGCCTAACTATGGCTACACCTTC.

This clonotype was counted a few times. V gene TRBV10-3 combines with J gene TRBJ2-5, with 14 bases lining up with TRBD2. J gave up 5 bases and V 6 bases, and 8 bases lay outside the gene matches. The CDR3 is 16 amino acids. Germline V gene lookup returns CDR1 ENHRY and CDR2 SYGVKD. CDR3 DNA sequence: TGTGCCATCAGGGCCGGGACTAGCGGGAGTTTTGAGACCCAGTACTTC. Residues: CAIRAGTSGSFETQYF.

This clonotype has just a few counts. The chain combines TRBV6-1 with TRBJ1-2; D is ambiguous. V lost 3 bases and J lost 3, with 11 bases in between. The germline V gene encodes CDR1 MNHNS and CDR2 SASEGT. The CDR3 is 14 amino acids. Here the CDR3 reads CASSDGRGDYGYTF. The CDR3 DNA sequence: TGTGCCAGCAGTGATGGGCGCGGTGACTATGGCTACACCTTC.

This clonotype was observed many times. V is TRBV6-1 and J is TRBJ2-7; 14 bases match TRBD2. This CDR3 spans 16 amino acids. In germline, CDR1 is MNHNS, CDR2 SASEGT. With 6 bases clipped from V and 3 bases from J, the junction kept 7 bases outside the gene matches. CDR3 protein: CASSGPGLAGVYEQYF. The CDR3 nucleotides are TGTGCCAGCAGCGGCCCGGGACTAGCGGGAGTCTACGAGCAGTACTTC.

This clonotype has a handful of counts. The chain combines TRBV19 with TRBJ1-1, with no clear D. The V and J ends lost 4 bases and 4 bases respectively, with 7 bases between them. This CDR3 spans 12 amino acids. Germline V gene sequence: CDR1 LNHDA, CDR2 SQIVND (reference sequence). CDR3 protein: CASSTQSTEAFF. The DNA of the CDR3 is TGTGCCAGTAGTACGCAGAGCACTGAAGCTTTCTTT.

The chain recombines TRBV28 with TRBJ2-7, with D perhaps TRBD2 (6 bases). The CDR3 extends over 17 amino acids. The germline CDR1 and CDR2 sequences are MDHEN and SYDVKM. V gave up 4 bases and J gave up 4 bases, with 23 bases separating them. Written as DNA, the CDR3 is TGTGCCAGCAGTTCCTCCGGGAGCCCCTTATCTGGATACGAGCAGTACTTC. Its translation is CASSSSGSPLSGYEQYF.

This clonotype was counted ten times or more. This sequence joins TRBV28 and TRBJ1-2, with D possibly TRBD1 on 6 matching bases. V lost 5 bases to trimming and J lost 3 bases, with 13 bases between them. This CDR3 comprises 14 residues. Per the germline V gene, CDR1 is MDHEN and CDR2 is SYDVKM. CDR3 residues: CASSETGSDYGYTF. Written as DNA, the CDR3 is TGTGCCAGCAGTGAAACAGGGTCGGACTATGGCTACACCTTC.